This T cell receptor beta chain emerged from a study of Tregs in tolerant kidney transplant recipients. Study background: Sorting of CD4+CD25+CD127- cells followed roughly three-day belatacept mixed lymphocyte reactions, sometimes with approximately 5-day graft donor restimulation.

Assay: immunoSEQ multiplex PCR; the TCRdb copy retains only in-frame clones and omits some. Seen here are 15,000 to 20,000 clones, roughly 65% observed once, and the top ten hold roughly 3.5%. Findings and limits, study-wide: The most relevant donor-specific Treg TCRbeta repertoire apparently came from expansion with activated donor B cells.

Trimming pared 6 bases from V and 7 bases from J, leaving 12 bases between. CDR3 length: 13 amino acids. CDR1 is MNHNS, CDR2 SASEGT, per germline. As regards this clone: Its cognate antigen is unknown.

Sequencing input: Tregs from blood cultured with allogeneic cells. The genes are TRBV6-1 and TRBJ1-4; D remains unclear. The clonotype originates from a human donor in good health. In nucleotides, the CDR3 is TGTGCCAGCAGCCCAGCACCGAGTGAAAAACTGTTTTTT. Residues: CASSPAPSEKLFF.